This T cell receptor (beta chain) comes out of a study of T cells in Graves' hyperthyroidism and ophthalmopathy. Broader study findings: In simple terms, a model built on 13 V-J features told ophthalmopathy apart from stable hyperthyroidism.

RNA transcripts provided the source from which TCR beta CDR3 regions were amplified. First-round RT-PCR targeting the TCR CDR3 was performed with the HTBI primer set. TCRdb fed the multiplex PCR reads into MiXCR, producing one record per CDR3 protein. The table includes some 500,000 distinct CDR3 sequences, around 22% detected once. V lost 7 bases to trimming and J lost 6 bases, with 13 bases between them. The germline gives CDR1 MNHNS, CDR2 SASEGT. CDR3 length: 13 residues. This clonotype was counted between two and nine times. Antigen: not known. Under 3 months was the duration of disease in ophthalmopathy patients, who also had a Clinical Activity Score of at least 3 and a NOSPECS grade of at least 4. The PBMCs studied were ones that came from 8 to 10 ml fresh peripheral blood.

This TCR was sampled from a woman aged 30 to 39 with Graves' ophthalmopathy. The chain uses TRBV6-1 and TRBJ1-5, with D perhaps matching TRBD1 (6 bases). Input material: blood. The CDR3 sequence: CASKRGAFQPQHF. CDR3 coding DNA: TGTGCCAGCAAAAGGGGGGCGTTTCAGCCCCAGCATTTT.